These T cell receptor beta chains were read from a single sample in a study of breast tumors, draining lymph nodes, adjacent tissues. TCRdb passed the multiplex PCR reads through MiXCR, listing each CDR3 protein once. The repertoire holds 120,000 or so distinct CDR3 sequences, with approximately 20% as singletons. Sequenced sample: axillary lymph node tissue. The receptors shown here come from a female donor with breast cancer. Some clones in this sample may be carry-over from other donors' samples. Each CDR3 is given with its conserved first and last residue. A D gene is named only where the DNA matches it firmly. Size values are once, few and many counts, or a class for expanded clones, and some rows have none.

>.|many|TRBV7-3|TRBJ2-1
CASSLGGSYNEQFF
>TRBD2|.|TRBV24-1|TRBJ2-1
CAGRSRGGNEQFF
>.|.|TRBV2|TRBJ2-1
CASGYSKPSSYNEQFF
>.|many|TRBV2|TRBJ2-7
CASGASASHEQYF
>.|many|TRBV7-9|TRBJ1-2
CASSLELGGEGYTF
>TRBD1|few|TRBV6-1|TRBJ2-3
CAIGTGGLTDTQYF
>.|.|TRBV3-1|TRBJ2-5
CASSQGGGGVTQYF
>TRBD1|many|TRBV7-6|TRBJ1-2
CASSFGHEGADYGYTF
>.|many|TRBV5-6|TRBJ1-6
CASSLGGNGNSPLHF
>.|many|TRBV5-6|TRBJ2-2
CASSLRVGTGELFF
>.|many|TRBV9|TRBJ1-4
CASSVVGGADEKLFF